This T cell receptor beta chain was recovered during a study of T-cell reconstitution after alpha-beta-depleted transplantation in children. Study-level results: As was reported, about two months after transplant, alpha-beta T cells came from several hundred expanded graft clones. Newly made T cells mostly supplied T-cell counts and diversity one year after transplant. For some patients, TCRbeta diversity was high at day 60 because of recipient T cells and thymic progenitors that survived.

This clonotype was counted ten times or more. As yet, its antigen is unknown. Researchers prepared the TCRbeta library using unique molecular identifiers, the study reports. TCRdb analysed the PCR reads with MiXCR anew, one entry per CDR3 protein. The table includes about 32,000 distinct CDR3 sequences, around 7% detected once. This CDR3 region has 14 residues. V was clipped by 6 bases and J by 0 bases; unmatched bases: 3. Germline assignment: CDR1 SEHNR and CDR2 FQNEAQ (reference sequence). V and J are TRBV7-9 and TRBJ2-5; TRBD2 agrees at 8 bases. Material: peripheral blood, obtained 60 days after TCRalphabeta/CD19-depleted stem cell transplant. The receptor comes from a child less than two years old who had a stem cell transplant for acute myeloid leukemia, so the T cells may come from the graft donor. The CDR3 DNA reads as TGTGCCAGCAGGACTAGCGCCCACCAAGAGACCCAGTACTTC. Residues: CASRTSAHQETQYF.